This TCR beta chain appears in the sequencing data of a study of early T cells in non-severe SARS-CoV-2 infection. At the level of the study: Chains stayed unpaired after sequencing of bulk RNA from unsorted whole blood.

In this sample, this clonotype turned up many times. Individual cDNA molecules were tagged with unique molecular identifiers, the study reported. TCRdb reanalysed the 5' RACE reads using MiXCR and keeps one entry per CDR3 protein. This sample has over 35,000 distinct CDR3 sequences, with around 6.1% found just once. Germline V gives CDR1 KGHDR, CDR2 SFDVKD. The CDR3 totals 17 residues. Trimming cost V 6 bases and J 0 bases, with 16 bases left between them. This chain connects TRBV24-1 to TRBJ2-2; D gene unclear. The TCR originated in an adult who was a healthcare worker with PCR-confirmed SARS-CoV-2 infection or an uninfected control (not recorded which). Source: whole blood, taken at baseline. In nucleotides, the CDR3 is TGTGCCACCAGTCGATCTCATCTAACCGCGAACACCGGGGAGCTGTTTTTT. As protein: CATSRSHLTANTGELFF.